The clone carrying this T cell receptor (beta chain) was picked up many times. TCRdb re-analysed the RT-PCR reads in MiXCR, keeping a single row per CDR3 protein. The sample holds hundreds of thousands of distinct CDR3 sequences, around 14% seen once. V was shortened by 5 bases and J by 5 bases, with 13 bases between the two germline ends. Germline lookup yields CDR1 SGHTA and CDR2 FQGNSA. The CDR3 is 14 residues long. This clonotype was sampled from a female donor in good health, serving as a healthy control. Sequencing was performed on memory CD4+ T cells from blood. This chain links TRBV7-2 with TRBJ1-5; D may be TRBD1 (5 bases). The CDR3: CASSPHQGYQPQHF. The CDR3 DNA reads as TGTGCCAGCAGCCCTCACCAGGGATATCAGCCCCAGCATTTT.